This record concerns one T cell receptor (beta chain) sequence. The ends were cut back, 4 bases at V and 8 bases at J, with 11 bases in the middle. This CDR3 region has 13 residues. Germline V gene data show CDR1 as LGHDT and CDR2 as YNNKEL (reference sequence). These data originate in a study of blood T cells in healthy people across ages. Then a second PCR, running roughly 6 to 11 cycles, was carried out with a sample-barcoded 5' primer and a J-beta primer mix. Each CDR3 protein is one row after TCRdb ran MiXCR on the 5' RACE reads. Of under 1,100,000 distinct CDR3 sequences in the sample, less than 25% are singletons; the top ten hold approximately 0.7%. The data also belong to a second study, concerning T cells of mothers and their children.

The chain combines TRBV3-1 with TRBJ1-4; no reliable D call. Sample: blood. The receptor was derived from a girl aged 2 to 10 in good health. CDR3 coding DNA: TGTGCCAGCAGCCCCCGGGCCCTAGAAAAACTGTTTTTT. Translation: CASSPRALEKLFF.